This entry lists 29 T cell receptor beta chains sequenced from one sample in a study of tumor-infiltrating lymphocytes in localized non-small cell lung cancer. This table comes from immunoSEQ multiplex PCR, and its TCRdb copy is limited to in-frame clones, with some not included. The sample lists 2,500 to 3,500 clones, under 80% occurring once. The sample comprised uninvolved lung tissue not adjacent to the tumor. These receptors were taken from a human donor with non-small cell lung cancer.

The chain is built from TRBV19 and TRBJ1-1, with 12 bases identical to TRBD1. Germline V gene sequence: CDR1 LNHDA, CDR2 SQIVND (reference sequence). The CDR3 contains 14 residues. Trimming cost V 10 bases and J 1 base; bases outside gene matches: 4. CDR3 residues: CATSGQGANTEAFF. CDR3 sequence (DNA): TGTGCCACCTCGGGACAGGGGGCGAACACTGAAGCTTTCTTT.

As DNA, the CDR3 is TGTGCCATCAGTGAGCCGAGGGACGGGGGTGGGTTGACGTCCCATTCAAGCACAGATACGCAGTATTTT. It translates to CAISEPRDGGGLTSHSSTDTQYF. V gene TRBV10-3 combines with J gene TRBJ2-3; D perhaps matches TRBD2 (6 bases). Germline V CDR1 and CDR2: ENHRY, SYGVKD. Trimming removed 2 bases from V and 0 bases from J, with 33 bases in between. This CDR3 has 23 amino acids.

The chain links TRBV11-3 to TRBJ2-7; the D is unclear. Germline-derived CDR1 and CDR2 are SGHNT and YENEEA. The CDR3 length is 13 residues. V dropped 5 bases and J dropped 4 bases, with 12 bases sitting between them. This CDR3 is CASSKISGYEQYF. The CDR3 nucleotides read TGTGCCAGCAGCAAGATTAGTGGGTACGAGCAGTACTTC.

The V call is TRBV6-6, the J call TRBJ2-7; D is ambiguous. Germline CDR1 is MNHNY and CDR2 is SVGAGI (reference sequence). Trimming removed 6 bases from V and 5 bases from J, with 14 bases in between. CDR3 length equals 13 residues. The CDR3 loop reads CASSRANTDEQYF. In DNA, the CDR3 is TGTGCCAGCAGCAGAGCTAATACGGACGAGCAGTACTTC.

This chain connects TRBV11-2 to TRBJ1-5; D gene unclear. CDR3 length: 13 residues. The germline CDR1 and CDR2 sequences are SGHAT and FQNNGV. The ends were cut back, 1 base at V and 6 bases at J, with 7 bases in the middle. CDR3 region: CASSLGVGQPQHF. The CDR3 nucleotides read TGTGCCAGCAGCTTAGGGGTAGGTCAGCCCCAGCATTTT.

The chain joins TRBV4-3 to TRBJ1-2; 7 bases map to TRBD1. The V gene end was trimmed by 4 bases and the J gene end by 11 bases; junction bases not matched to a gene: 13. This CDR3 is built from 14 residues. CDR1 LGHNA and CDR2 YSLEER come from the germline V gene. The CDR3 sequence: CASSPTRDSLAYTF. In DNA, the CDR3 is TGCGCCAGCAGCCCAACCCGGGACAGCTTGGCATACACCTTC.

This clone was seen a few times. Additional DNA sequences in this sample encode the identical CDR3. The CDR3 DNA is TGTGCCAGCAGTTACGGGGAGACCCAGTACTTC. It encodes CASSYGETQYF. V gene TRBV6-1 combines with J gene TRBJ2-5; the D is unclear. CDR1 and CDR2 (germline): MNHNS, SASEGT. The CDR3 contains 11 residues. V was cut by 5 bases and J by 5 bases, with 6 bases left in between.

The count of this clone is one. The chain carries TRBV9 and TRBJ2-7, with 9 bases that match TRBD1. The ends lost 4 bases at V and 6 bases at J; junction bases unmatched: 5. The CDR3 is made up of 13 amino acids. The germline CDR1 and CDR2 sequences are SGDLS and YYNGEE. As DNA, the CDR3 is TGTGCCAGCAGCTCCGGACAGGGGACCGAGCAGTACTTC. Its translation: CASSSGQGTEQYF.

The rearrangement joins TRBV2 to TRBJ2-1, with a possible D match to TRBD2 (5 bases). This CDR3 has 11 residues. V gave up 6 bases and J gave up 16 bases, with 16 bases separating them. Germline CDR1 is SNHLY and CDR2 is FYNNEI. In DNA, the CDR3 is TGTGCCAGCAGAGATAGCGCCCGCCTTTTCTTC. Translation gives CASRDSARLFF. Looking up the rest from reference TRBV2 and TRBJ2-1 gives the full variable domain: EPEVTQTPSHQVTQMGQEVILRCVPISNHLYFYWYRQILGQKVEFLVSFYNNEISEKSEIFDDQFSVERPDGSNFTLKIRSTKLEDSAMYFCASRDSARLFFGPGTRLTVL.

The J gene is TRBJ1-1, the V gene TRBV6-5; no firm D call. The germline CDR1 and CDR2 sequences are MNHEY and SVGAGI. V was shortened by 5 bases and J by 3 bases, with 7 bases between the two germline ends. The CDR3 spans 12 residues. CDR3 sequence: CASSVSYTEAFF. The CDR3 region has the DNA TGTGCCAGCAGTGTCTCATACACTGAAGCTTTCTTT.

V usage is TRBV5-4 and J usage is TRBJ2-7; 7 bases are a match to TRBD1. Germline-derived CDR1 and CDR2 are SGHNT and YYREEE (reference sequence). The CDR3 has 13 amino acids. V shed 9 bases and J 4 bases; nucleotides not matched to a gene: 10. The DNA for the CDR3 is TGTGCCACCAACCCTGGGACAGCGTACGAGCAGTACTTC. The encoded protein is CATNPGTAYEQYF.

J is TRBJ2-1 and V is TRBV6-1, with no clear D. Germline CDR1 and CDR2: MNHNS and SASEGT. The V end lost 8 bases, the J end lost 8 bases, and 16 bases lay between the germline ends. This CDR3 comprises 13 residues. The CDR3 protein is CASHYRSGDEQFF. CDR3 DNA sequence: TGTGCCAGCCATTACCGGTCTGGGGATGAGCAGTTCTTC.

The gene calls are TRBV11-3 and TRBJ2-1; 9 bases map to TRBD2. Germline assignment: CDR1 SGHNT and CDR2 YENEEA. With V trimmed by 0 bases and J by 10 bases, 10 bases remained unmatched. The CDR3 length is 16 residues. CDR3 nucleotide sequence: TGTGCCAGCAGCTTAGAAGGAGGCGGGGGGGCTGGGGAGCAGTTCTTC. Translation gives CASSLEGGGGAGEQFF.

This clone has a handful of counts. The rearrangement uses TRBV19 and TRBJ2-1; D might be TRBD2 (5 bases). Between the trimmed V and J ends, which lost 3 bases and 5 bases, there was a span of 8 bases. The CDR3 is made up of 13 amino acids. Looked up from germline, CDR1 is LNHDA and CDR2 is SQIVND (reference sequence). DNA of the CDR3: TGTGCCAGTAGTATTGTGCGGGACAATGAGCAGTTCTTC. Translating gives CASSIVRDNEQFF. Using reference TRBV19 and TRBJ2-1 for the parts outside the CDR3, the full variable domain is DGGITQSPKYLFRKEGQNVTLSCEQNLNHDAMYWYRQDPGQGLRLIYYSQIVNDFQKGDIAEGYSVSREKKESFPLTVTSAQKNPTAFYLCASSIVRDNEQFFGPGTRLTVL.

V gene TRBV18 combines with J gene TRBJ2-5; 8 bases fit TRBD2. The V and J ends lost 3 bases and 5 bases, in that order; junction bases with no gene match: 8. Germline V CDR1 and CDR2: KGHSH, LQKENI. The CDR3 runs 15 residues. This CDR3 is CASSPPGTSLETQYF. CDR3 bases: TGTGCCAGCTCACCCCCCGGGACTAGTTTGGAGACCCAGTACTTC.

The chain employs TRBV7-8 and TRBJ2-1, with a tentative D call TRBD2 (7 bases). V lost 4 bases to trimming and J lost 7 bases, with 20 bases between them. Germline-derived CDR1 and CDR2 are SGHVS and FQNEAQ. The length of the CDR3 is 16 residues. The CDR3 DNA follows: TGTGCCAGCAGCTCCCAGGGGCGGGGGTTTCGGAATGAGCAGTTCTTC. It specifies CASSSQGRGFRNEQFF.

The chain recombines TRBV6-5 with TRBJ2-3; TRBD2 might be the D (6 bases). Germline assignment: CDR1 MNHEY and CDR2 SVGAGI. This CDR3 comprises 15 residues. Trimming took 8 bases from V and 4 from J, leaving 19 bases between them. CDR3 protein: CASRGDLIGADTQYF. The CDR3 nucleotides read TGTGCCAGCCGCGGGGACCTAATTGGGGCAGATACGCAGTATTTT.

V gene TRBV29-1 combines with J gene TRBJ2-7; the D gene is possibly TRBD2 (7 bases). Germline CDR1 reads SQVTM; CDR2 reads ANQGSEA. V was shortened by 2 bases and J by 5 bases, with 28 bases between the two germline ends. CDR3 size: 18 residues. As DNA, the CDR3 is TGCAGCGTTGAATCCCCCGGGCAGGGGATCGGACTAGTCGACGAGCAGTACTTC. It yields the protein CSVESPGQGIGLVDEQYF.

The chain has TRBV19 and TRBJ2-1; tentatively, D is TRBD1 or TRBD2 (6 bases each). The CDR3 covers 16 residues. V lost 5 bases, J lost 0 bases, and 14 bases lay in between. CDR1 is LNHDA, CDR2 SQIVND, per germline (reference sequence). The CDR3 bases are TGTGCCAGTAGTGTTCCCGGGGGCTCCTCCTACAATGAGCAGTTCTTC. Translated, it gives CASSVPGGSSYNEQFF.

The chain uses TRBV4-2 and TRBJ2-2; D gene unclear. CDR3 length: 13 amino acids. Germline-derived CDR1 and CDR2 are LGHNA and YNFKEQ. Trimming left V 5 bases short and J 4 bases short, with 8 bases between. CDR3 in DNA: TGTGCCAGCAGCTTACCCCGCACCGGGGAGCTGTTTTTT. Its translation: CASSLPRTGELFF.

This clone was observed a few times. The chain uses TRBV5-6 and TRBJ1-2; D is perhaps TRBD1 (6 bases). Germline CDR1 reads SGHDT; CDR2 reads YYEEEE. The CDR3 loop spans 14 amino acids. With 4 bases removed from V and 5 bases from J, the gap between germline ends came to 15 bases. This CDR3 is CASSNRVSTYGYTF. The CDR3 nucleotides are TGTGCCAGCAGCAACAGGGTTTCGACTTATGGCTACACCTTC.

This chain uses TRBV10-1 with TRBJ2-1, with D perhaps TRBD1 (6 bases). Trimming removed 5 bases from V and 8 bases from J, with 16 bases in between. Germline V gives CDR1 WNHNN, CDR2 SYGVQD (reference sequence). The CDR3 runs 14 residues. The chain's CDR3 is CASSSQGSTDEQFF. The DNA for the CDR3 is TGCGCCAGCAGTTCACAGGGTAGTACGGATGAGCAGTTCTTC.

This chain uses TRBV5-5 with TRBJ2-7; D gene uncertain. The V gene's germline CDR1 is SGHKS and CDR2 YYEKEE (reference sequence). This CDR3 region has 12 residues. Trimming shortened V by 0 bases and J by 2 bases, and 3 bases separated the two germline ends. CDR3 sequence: CASSLGAYEQYF. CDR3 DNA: TGTGCCAGCAGCTTGGGGGCCTACGAGCAGTACTTC.

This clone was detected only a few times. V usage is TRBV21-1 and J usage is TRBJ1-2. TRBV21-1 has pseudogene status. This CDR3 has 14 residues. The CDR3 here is CASSKVPAIDGYTF. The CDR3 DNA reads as TGTGCCAGCAGCAAAGTCCCAGCCATCGATGGCTACACCTTC.

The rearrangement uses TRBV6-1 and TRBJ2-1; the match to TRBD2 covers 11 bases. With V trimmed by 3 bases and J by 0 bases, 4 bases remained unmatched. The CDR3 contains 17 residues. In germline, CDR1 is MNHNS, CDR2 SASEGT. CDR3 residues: CASSETSGTSSYNEQFF. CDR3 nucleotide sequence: TGTGCCAGCAGTGAGACTAGCGGGACGAGCTCCTACAATGAGCAGTTCTTC.

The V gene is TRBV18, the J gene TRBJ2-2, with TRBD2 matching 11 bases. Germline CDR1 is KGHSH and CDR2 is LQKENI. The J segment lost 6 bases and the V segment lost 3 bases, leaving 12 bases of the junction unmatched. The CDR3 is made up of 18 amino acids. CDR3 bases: TGTGCCAGCTCACCTAGGCTAGCGGGAGGCCTTCCACCCGGGGAGCTGTTTTTT. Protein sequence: CASSPRLAGGLPPGELFF.

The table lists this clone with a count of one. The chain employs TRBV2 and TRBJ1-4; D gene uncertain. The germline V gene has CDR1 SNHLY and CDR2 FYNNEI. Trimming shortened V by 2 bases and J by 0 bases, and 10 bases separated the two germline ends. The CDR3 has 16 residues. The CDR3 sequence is CASSEFLTATNEKLFF. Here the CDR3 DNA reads TGTGCCAGCAGTGAATTCCTCACCGCAACTAATGAAAAACTGTTTTTT.

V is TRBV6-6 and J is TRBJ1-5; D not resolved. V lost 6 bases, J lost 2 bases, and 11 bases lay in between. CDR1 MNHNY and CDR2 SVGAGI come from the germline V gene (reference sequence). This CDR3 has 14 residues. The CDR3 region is CASRTGMGNQPQHF. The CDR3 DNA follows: TGTGCCAGCAGGACGGGGATGGGCAATCAGCCCCAGCATTTT.

CDR3 sequence: CASSVSYTEAFF. Written as DNA, the CDR3 is TGTGCCAGCAGTGTCTCATACACTGAAGCTTTCTTT. The chain links TRBV6-1 to TRBJ1-1; D unresolved. Trimming removed 4 bases from V and 3 bases from J, with 6 bases in between. Germline V CDR1 and CDR2: MNHNS, SASEGT. This CDR3 has 12 residues.